A single T cell receptor (beta chain) is shown here with its context. The specificity of this receptor is unknown. No much larger clone exists at a distance of one base, and base qualities are not known. Library method: PCR. The sample was run on an Illumina HiSeq 4000. High-throughput sequencing was used to profile the TCR beta-chain CDR3 region of each patient. In the paper's pipeline: CDR3 differences across clinicopathological groups were used to build a classifier for discriminating distant-metastatic papillary thyroid cancer patients. To measure repertoire diversity the researchers used the Shannon index, while the Morisita-Horn index served to gauge how similar the tumor and blood repertoires were. TCRdb reprocessing: public reads trimmed at Q25 with fastp, clones called with MiXCR, in-frame beta chains kept. These V and J calls rely on TCRdb rather than the paper's analysis. The sample has 20,000 or so clones on record, over 9% of them singletons. The ten largest clones take up about 8% of the sample.

The data stem from a study of metastatic and nonmetastatic thyroid tumors (dated by TCRdb to about 2020). For context, the study as a whole: Repertoires from peripheral blood and from tumor or nodule tissue samples of malignant and benign thyroid patients were compared.

At the junction V is shortened by 5 bases and J by 4 bases; bases outside the gene matches: 7. From the germline V gene, CDR1 is MDHEN and CDR2 is SYDVKM. Counted from cysteine to phenylalanine, this CDR3 has 16 amino acids. Of the read, only the CDR3 DNA is kept; its 48 bases are in frame from base 1. No treatment had been received by any patient before thyroid surgery. Patient clinical samples collected from 2012 to 2018 were retrospectively analysed using T-cell receptor beta sequencing. What the work shows at the level of the full study, not this receptor alone: TCR beta diversity was reported as significantly higher in malignant tumors than in benign nodules, in both blood and tumor samples.

The sample was blood. The clonotype was recovered from a female donor with papillary thyroid cancer or a benign thyroid nodule (not recorded which). Some clones in this sample may be carry-over from other donors' samples. The chain couples TRBV28 to TRBJ1-5; 11 junctional bases match TRBD1. The CDR3 protein sequence reads: CASSQGGQGGNQPQHF. The sequenced DNA: TGTGCCAGCAGTCAAGGGGGACAGGGGGGTAATCAGCCCCAGCATTTT.